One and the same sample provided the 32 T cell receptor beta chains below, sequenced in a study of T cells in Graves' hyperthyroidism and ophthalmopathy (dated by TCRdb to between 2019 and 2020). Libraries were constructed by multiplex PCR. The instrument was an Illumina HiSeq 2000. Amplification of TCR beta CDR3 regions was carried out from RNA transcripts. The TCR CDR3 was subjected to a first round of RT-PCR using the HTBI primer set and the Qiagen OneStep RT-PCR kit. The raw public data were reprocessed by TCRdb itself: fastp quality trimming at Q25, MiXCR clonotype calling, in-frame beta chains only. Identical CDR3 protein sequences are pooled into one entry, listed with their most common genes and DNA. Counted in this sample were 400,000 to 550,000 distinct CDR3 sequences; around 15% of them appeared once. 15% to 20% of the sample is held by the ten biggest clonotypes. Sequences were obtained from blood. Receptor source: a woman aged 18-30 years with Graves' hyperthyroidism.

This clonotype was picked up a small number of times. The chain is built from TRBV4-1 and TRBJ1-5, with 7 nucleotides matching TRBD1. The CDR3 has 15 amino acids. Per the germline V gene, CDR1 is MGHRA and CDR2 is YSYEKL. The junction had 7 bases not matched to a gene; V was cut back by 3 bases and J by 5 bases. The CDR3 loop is CASSHSPTGDQPQHF. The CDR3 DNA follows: TGCGCCAGCAGCCATTCACCAACAGGGGATCAGCCCCAGCATTTT.

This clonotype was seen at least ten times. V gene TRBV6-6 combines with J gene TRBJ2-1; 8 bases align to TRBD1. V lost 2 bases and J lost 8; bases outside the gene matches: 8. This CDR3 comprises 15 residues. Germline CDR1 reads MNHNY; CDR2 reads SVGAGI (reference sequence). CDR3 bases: TGTGCCAGCAGTTACCCGGCAGGGGGCCGGGATGAGCAGTTCTTC. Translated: CASSYPAGGRDEQFF.

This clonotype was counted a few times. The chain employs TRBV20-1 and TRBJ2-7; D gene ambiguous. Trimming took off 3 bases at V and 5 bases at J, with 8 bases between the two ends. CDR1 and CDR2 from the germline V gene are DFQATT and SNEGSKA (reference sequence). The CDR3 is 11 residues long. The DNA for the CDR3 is TGCAGTGCTAGGAGAATAGACGAGCAGTACTTC. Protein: CSARRIDEQYF.

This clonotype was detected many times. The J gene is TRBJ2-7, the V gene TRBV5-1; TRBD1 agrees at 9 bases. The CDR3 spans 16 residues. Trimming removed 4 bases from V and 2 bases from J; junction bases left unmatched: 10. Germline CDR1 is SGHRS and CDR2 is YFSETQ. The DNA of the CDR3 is TGCGCCAGCAGCCCGATGATGGGACAGGGACCCTACGAGCAGTACGTC. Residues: CASSPMMGQGPYEQYV.

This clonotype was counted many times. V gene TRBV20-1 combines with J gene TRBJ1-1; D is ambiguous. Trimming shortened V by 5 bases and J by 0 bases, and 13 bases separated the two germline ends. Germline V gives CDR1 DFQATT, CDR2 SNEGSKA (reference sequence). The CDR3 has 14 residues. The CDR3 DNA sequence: TGCAGTGCTCAGATACCCCCTCTGAACACTGAAGCTTTCTTT. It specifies CSAQIPPLNTEAFF.

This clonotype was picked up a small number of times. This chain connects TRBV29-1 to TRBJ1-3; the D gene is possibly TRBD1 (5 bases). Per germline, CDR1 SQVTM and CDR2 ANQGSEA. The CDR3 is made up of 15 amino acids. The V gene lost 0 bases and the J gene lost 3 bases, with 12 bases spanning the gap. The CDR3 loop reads CSVEERGIIGNTIYF. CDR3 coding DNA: TGCAGCGTTGAAGAACGGGGCATCATTGGAAACACCATATATTTT.

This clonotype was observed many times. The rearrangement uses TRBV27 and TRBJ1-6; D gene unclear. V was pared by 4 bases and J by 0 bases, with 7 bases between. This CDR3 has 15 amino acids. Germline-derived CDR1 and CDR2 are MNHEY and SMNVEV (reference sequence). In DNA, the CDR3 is TGTGCCAGCAGTTCAGCCGTCTCCTATAATTCACCCCTCCACTTT. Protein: CASSSAVSYNSPLHF.

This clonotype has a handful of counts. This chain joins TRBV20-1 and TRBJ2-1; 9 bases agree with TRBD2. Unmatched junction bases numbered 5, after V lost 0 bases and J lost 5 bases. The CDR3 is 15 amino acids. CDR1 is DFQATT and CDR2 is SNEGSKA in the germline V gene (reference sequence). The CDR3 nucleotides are TGCAGTGCTAGAGACCCGGGACTAGCCCACAATGAGCAGTTCTTC. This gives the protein CSARDPGLAHNEQFF.

The CDR3 sequence: CAWRPGTGALGTEAFF. The CDR3 bases are TGTGCCTGGAGGCCCGGGACAGGGGCTCTGGGCACTGAAGCTTTCTTT. The rearrangement links TRBV30 to TRBJ1-1, with 10 bases that match TRBD1. The CDR3 has 16 residues. Germline CDR1 is GTSNPN and CDR2 is SVGIG (reference sequence). V trimming: 3 bases; J trimming: 4 bases; junction bases outside the gene matches: 11.

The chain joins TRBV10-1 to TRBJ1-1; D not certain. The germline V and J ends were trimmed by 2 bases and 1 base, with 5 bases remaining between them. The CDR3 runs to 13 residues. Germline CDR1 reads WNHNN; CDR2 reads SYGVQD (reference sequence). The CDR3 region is CASSELANTEAFF. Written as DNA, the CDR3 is TGCGCCAGCAGTGAGCTGGCGAACACTGAAGCTTTCTTT.

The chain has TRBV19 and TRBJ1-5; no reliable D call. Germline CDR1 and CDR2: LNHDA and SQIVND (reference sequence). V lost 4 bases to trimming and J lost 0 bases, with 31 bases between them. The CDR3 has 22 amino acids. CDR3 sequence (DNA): TGTGCCAGTAGTAGGAACAGATTCTATGACCTACACTTCGACCATAGCAATCAGCCCCAGCATTTT. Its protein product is CASSRNRFYDLHFDHSNQPQHF.

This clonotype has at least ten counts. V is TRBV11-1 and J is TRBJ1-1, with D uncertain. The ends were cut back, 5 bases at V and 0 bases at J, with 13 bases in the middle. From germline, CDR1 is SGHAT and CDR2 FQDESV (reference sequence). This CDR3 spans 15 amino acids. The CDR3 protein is CASSRRVGMNTEAFF. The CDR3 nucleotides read TGTGCCAGCAGCCGCCGTGTAGGAATGAACACTGAAGCTTTCTTT.

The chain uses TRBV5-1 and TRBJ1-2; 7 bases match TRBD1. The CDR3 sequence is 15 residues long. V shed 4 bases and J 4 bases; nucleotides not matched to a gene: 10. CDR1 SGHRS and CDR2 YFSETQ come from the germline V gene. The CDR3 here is CASSTDVQGSYGYTF. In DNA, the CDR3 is TGCGCCAGCAGCACGGACGTACAGGGGAGCTATGGCTACACCTTC. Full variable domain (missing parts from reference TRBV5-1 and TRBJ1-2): KAGVTQTPRYLIKTRGQQVTLSCSPISGHRSVSWYQQTPGQGLQFLFEYFSETQRNKGNFPGRFSGRQFSNSRSEMNVSTLELGDSALYLCASSTDVQGSYGYTFGSGTRLTVV.

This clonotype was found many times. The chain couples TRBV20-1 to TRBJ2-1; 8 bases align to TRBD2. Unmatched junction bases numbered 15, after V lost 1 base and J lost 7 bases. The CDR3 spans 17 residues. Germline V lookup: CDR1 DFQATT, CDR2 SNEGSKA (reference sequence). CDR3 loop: CSARARVGSGILNEQFF. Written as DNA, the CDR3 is TGCAGTGCTAGAGCCCGGGTTGGTAGCGGGATTCTTAATGAGCAGTTCTTC.

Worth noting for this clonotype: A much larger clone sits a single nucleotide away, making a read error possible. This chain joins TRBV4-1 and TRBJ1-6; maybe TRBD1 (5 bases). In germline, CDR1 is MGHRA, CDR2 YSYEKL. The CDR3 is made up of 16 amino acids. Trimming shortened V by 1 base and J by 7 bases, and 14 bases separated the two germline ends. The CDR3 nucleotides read TGCGCCAGCAGCCAAGTTAGCCAGGGATCGAATTCACCCCTCCACTTT. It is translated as CASSQVSQGSNSPLHF.

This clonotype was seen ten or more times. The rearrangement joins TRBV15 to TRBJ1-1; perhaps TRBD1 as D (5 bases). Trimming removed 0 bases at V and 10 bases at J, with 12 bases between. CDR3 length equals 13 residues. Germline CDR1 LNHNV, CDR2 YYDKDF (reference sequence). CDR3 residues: CATSRDIRGLAFF. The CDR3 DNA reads TGTGCCACCAGCAGAGATATTAGGGGCTTAGCTTTCTTT.

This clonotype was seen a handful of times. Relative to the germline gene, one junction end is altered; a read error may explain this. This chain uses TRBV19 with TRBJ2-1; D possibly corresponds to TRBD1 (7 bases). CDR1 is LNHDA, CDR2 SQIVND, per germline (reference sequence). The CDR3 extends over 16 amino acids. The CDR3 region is CASSTRQGLSSNEQFF. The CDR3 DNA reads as TGTGCCAGTAGCACTAGACAGGGACTGTCCTCCAATGAGCAGTTCTTC. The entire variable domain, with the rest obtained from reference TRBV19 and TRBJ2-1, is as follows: DGGITQSPKYLFRKEGQNVTLSCEQNLNHDAMYWYRQDPGQGLRLIYYSQIVNDFQKGDIAEGYSVSREKKESFPLTVTSAQKNPTAFYLCASSTRQGLSSNEQFFGPGTRLTVL.

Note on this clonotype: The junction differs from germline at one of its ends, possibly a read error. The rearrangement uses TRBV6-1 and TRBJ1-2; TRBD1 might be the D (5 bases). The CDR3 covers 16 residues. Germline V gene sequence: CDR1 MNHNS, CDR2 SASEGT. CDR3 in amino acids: CASSKAGGAANYGYTF. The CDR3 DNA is TGTGCCAGCAGTAAAGCGGGGGGTGCAGCTAACTATGGCTACACCTTC.

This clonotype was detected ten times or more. The CDR3 sequence: CASSPTDRNNEQFF. The CDR3 region has the DNA TGTGCCAGCAGCCCGACTGACAGAAACAATGAGCAGTTCTTC. The chain combines TRBV5-4 with TRBJ2-1, with D tentatively TRBD1 (5 bases). Germline-derived CDR1 and CDR2 are SGHNT and YYREEE (reference sequence). The V end was cut by 4 bases, the J end by 5 bases, with 13 bases between. This CDR3 spans 14 amino acids.

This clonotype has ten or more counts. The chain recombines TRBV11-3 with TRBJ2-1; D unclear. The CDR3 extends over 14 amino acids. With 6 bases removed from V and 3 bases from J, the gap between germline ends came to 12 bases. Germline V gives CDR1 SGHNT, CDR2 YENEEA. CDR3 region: CASSRAPGYNEQFF. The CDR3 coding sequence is TGTGCCAGCAGTCGGGCCCCCGGCTACAATGAGCAGTTCTTC. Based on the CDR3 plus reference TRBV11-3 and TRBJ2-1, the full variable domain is EAGVVQSPRYKIIEKKQPVAFWCNPISGHNTLYWYLQNLGQGPELLIRYENEEAVDDSQLPKDRFSAERLKGVDSTLKIQPAELGDSAVYLCASSRAPGYNEQFFGPGTRLTVL.

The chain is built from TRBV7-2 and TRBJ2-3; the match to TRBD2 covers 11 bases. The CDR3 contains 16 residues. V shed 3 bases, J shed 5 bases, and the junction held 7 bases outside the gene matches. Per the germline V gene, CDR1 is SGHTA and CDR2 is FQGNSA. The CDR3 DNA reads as TGTGCCAGCAGCTTCGGACTAGCGGGTCTGGGAGATACGCAGTATTTT. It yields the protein CASSFGLAGLGDTQYF.

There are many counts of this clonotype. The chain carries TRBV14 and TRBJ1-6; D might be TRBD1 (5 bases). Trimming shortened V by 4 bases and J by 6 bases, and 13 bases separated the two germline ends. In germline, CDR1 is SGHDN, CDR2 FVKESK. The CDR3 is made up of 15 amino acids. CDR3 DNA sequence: TGTGCCAGCAGCCGGGAACGACAGCCTAATTCACCCCTCCACTTT. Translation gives CASSRERQPNSPLHF.

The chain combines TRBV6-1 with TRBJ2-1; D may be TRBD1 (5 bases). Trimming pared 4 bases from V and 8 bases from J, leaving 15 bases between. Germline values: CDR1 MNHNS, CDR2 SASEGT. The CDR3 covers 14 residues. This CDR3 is CASSASGLAHEQFF. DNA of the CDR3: TGTGCCAGCAGTGCCTCAGGGCTGGCTCATGAGCAGTTCTTC.

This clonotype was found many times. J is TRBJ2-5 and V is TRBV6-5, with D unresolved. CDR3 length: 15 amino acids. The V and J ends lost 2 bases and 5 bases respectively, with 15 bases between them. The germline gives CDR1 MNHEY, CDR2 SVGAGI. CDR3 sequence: CASSYGIPSSETQYF. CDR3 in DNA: TGTGCCAGCAGTTACGGGATACCGTCCTCTGAGACCCAGTACTTC.

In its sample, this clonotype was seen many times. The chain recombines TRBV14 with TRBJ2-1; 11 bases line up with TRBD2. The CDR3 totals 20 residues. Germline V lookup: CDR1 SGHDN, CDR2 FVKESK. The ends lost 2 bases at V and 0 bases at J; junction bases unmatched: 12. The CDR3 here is CASSQRLGLAVHSSYNEQFF. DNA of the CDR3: TGTGCCAGCAGCCAACGGTTGGGACTAGCGGTCCATAGCTCCTACAATGAGCAGTTCTTC.

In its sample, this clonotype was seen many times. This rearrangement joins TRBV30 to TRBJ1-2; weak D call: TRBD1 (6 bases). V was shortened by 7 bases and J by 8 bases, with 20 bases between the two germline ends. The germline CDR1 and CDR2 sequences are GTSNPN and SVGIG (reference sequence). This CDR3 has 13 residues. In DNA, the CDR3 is TGTGCCTTGATACAGGGCGCCCTGGGCGGCTACACCTTC. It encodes CALIQGALGGYTF.

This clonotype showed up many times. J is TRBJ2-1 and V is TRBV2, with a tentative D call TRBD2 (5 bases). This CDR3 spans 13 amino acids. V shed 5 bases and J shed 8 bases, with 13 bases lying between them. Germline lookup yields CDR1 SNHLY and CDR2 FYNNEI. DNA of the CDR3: TGTGCCAGCAGTTCACCGGGAATTGATGAGCAGTTCTTC. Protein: CASSSPGIDEQFF. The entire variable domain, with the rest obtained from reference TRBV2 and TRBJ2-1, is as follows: EPEVTQTPSHQVTQMGQEVILRCVPISNHLYFYWYRQILGQKVEFLVSFYNNEISEKSEIFDDQFSVERPDGSNFTLKIRSTKLEDSAMYFCASSSPGIDEQFFGPGTRLTVL.

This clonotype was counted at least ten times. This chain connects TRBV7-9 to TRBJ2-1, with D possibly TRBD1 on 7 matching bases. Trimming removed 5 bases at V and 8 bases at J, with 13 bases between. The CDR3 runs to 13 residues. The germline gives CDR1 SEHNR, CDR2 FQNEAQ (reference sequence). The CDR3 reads CASSPPRGDEQFF. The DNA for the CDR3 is TGTGCCAGCAGCCCTCCCAGGGGGGATGAGCAGTTCTTC.

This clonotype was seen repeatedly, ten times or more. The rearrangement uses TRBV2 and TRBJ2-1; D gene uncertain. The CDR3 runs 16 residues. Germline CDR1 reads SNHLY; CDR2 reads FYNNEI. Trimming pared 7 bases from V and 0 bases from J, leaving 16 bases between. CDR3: CASTPGPPSSYNEQFF. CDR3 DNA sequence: TGTGCCAGCACGCCCGGGCCACCGAGCTCCTACAATGAGCAGTTCTTC.

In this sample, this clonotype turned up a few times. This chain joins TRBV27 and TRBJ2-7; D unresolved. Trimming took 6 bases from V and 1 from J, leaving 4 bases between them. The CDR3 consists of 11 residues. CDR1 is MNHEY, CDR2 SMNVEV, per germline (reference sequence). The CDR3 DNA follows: TGTGCCAGCAGGGTGTCCTACGAGCAGTACGTC. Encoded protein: CASRVSYEQYV.

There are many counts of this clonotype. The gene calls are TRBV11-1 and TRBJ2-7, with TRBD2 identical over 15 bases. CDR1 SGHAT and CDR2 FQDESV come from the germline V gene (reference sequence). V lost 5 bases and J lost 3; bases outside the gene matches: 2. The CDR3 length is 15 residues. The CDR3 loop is CASSTGLAGGYEQYV. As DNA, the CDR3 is TGTGCCAGCAGCACGGGACTAGCGGGAGGCTACGAGCAGTACGTC.

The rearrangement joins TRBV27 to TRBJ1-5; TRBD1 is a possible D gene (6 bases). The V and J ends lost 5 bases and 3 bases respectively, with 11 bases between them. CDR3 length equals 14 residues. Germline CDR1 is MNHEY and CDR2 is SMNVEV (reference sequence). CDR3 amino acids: CASSLQGYNQPQHF. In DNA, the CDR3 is TGTGCCAGCAGTCTTCAGGGGTACAATCAGCCCCAGCATTTT.